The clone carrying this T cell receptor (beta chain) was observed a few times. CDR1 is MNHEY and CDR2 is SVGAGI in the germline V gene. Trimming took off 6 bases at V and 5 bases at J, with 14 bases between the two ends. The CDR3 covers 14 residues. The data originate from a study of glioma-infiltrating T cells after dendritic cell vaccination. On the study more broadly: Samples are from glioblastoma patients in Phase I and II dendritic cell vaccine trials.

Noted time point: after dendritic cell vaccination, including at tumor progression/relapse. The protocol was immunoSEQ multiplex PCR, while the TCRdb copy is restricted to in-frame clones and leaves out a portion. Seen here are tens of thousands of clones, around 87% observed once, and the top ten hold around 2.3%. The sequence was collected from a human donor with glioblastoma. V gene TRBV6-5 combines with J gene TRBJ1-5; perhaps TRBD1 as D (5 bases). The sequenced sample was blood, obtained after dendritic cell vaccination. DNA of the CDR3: TGTGCCAGCAGCCCGGGGGGTACCCATCAGCCCCAGCATTTT. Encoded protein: CASSPGGTHQPQHF.